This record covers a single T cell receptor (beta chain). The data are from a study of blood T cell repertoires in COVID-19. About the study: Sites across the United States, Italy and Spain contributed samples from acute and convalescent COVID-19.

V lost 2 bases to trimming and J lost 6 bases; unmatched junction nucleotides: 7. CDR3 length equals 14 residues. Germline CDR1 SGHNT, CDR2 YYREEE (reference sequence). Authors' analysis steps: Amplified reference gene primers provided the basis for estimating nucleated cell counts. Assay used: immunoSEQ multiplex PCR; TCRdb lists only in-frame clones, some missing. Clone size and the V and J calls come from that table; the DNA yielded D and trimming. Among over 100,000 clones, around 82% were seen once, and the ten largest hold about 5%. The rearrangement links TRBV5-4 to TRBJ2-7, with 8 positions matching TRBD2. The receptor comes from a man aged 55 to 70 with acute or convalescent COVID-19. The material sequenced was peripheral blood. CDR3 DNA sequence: TGTGCCAGCAGCTTTAGGGGGGCGGGAGGCGAGCAGTACTTC. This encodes CASSFRGAGGEQYF. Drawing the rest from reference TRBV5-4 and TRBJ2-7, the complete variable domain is ETGVTQSPTHLIKTRGQQVTLRCSSQSGHNTVSWYQQALGQGPQFIFQYYREEENGRGNFPPRFSGLQFPNYSSELNVNALELDDSALYLCASSFRGAGGEQYFGPGTRLTVT.